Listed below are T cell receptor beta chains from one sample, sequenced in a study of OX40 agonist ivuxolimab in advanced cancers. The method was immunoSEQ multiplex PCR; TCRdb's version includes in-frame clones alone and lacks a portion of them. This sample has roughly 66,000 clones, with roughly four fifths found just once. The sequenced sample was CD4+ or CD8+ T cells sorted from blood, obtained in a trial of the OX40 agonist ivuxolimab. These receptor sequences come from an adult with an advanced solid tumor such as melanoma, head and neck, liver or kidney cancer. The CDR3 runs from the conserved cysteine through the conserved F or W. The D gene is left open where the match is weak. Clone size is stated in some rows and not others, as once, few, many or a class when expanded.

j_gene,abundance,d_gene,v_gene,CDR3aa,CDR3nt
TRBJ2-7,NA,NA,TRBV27,CASSSSWGTYEQYF,TGTGCCAGCAGTTCCTCGTGGGGAACCTACGAGCAGTACTTC
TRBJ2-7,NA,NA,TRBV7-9,CASSLAGTRYEQYF,TGTGCCAGCAGCTTAGCGGGGACCCGTTACGAGCAGTACTTC
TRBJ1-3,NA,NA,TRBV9,CASSVGRVSSGNTIYF,TGTGCCAGCAGCGTAGGCAGGGTGAGCTCTGGAAACACCATATATTTT
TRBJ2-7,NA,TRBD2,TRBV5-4,CASSLDSGSSYEQYF,TGTGCCAGCAGCTTGGATAGCGGGAGCTCCTACGAGCAGTACTTC
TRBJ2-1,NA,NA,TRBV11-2,CASSSAYNEQFF,TGTGCCAGCAGTTCAGCCTACAATGAGCAGTTCTTC
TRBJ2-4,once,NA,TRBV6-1,CASSGRGEKNIQYF,TGTGCCAGCAGTGGCAGGGGTGAGAAAAACATTCAGTACTTC
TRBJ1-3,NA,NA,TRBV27,CASSFGQGPGNTIYF,TGTGCCAGCAGTTTCGGGCAGGGCCCTGGAAACACCATATATTTT
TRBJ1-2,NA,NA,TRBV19,CASTGHSQGGYTF,TGTGCCAGTACGGGACACTCCCAGGGTGGCTACACCTTC
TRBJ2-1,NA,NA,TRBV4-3,CASSQDNRVGEQFF,TGCGCCAGCAGCCAAGATAATAGGGTGGGTGAGCAGTTCTTC
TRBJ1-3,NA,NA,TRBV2,CASSDSISSGNTIYF,TGTGCCAGCAGTGACAGTATCTCCTCTGGAAACACCATATATTTT
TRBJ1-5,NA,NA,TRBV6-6,CASSYGRNQPQHF,TGTGCCAGCAGTTACGGCAGGAATCAGCCCCAGCATTTT
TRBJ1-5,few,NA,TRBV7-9,CASSRSNQPQHF,TGTGCCAGCAGCAGAAGCAATCAGCCCCAGCATTTT
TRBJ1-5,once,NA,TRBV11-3,CASSLQGSNQPQHF,TGTGCCAGCAGCTTACAGGGGAGCAATCAGCCCCAGCATTTT
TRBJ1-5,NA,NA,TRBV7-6,CASSPQPPTGTHDQPQHF,TGTGCCAGCAGCCCCCAACCACCGACAGGAACGCACGATCAGCCCCAGCATTTT
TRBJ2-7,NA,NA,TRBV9,CASSPPLPYEQYF,TGTGCCAGCAGCCCTCCCCTCCCCTACGAGCAGTACTTC
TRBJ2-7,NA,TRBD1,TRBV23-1,CASSLPGTEIYEQYF,TGCGCCAGCAGTCTACCCGGGACAGAAATATACGAGCAGTACTTC
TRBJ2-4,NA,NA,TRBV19,CASSIQADSDIQYF,TGTGCCAGTAGTATTCAGGCGGACTCGGACATTCAGTACTTC
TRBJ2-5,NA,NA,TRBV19,CASSGGADGETQYF,TGTGCCAGTAGTGGGGGGGCGGATGGAGAGACCCAGTACTTC
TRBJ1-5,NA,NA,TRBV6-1,CASGRGTGSNQPQHF,TGTGCCAGCGGAAGAGGGACGGGGAGCAATCAGCCCCAGCATTTT
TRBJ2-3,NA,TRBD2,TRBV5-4,CASSLGPVAGVGTDTQYF,TGTGCCAGCAGCTTGGGTCCAGTAGCGGGAGTAGGGACAGATACGCAGTATTTT
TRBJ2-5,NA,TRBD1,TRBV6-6,CASSSSGTGEETQYF,TGTGCCAGCAGTTCCTCGGGGACAGGGGAAGAGACCCAGTACTTC
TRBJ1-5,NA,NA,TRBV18,CASSPAGGSNQPQHF,TGTGCCAGCTCGCCGGCGGGGGGGAGCAATCAGCCCCAGCATTTT
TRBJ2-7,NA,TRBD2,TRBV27,CASSARWTSSYEQYF,TGTGCCAGCAGTGCTAGATGGACTAGCTCCTACGAGCAGTACTTC
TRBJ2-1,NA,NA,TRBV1,CTSSRASGSSYNEQFF,TGCACCAGCAGCCGGGCTAGCGGGAGTTCCTACAATGAGCAGTTCTTC
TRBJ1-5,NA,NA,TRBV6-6,CASSHATGPNQPQHF,TGTGCCAGCAGCCACGCCACGGGACCCAATCAGCCCCAGCATTTT
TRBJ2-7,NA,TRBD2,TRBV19,CASTTLAGALEQYF,TGTGCCAGTACGACCCTAGCGGGAGCTCTTGAGCAGTACTTC
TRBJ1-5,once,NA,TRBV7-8,CASSLVPGQPQHF,TGTGCCAGCAGCTTAGTTCCGGGGCAGCCCCAGCATTTT
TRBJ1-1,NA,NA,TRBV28,CASSKGAFF,TGTGCCAGTTCAAAGGGGGCTTTCTTT
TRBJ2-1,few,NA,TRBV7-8,CASSSPSLSWYNEQFF,TGTGCCAGCAGCTCGCCGAGCTTATCCTGGTACAATGAGCAGTTCTTC
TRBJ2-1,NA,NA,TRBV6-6,CASSHKYNEQFF,TGTGCCAGCAGTCACAAATACAATGAGCAGTTCTTC
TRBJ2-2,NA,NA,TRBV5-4,CASSPAGSLRGELFF,TGTGCCAGCAGCCCTGCTGGGAGCCTTCGCGGGGAGCTGTTTTTT
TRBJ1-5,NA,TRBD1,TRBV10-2,CASSEGTAQGQPQHF,TGCGCCAGCAGTGAGGGGACAGCGCAAGGTCAGCCCCAGCATTTT
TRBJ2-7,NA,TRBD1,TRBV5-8,CASSLGGGTGSEYEQYF,TGTGCCAGCAGCTTGGGTGGCGGGACAGGGAGCGAATACGAGCAGTACTTC
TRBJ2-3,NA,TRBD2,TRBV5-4,CASSFRLADTTDTQYF,TGTGCCAGCAGCTTCCGACTAGCGGATACCACAGATACGCAGTATTTT
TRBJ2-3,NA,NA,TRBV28,CASSRTPTDTQYF,TGTGCCAGCAGTCGGACTCCAACAGATACGCAGTATTTT
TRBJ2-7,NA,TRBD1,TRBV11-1,CASSSRTGGPYEQYF,TGTGCCAGCAGCTCGCGGACAGGGGGGCCCTACGAGCAGTACTTC
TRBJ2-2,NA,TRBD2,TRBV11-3,CASSSSGTSGRIAGELFF,TGTGCCAGCAGCTCCTCCGGGACTAGCGGGAGGATCGCCGGGGAGCTGTTTTTT
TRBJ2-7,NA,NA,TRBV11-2,CASSPVYEQYF,TGTGCCAGCAGCCCCGTCTACGAGCAGTACTTC
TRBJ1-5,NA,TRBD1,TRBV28,CASITGGYQPQHF,TGTGCCAGCATTACAGGGGGCTATCAGCCCCAGCATTTT
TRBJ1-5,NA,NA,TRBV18,CASSPGWETYQPQHF,TGTGCCAGCTCACCGGGTTGGGAGACCTATCAGCCCCAGCATTTT
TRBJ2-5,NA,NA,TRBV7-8,CASSRGRVQETQYF,TGTGCCAGCAGCCGAGGTCGGGTCCAAGAGACCCAGTACTTC
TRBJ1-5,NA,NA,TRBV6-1,CASSEDRPRYSNQPQHF,TGTGCCAGCAGTGAAGACAGGCCTCGCTATAGCAATCAGCCCCAGCATTTT
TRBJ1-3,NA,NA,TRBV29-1,CSALEGSGNTIYF,TGCAGCGCCCTAGAAGGCTCTGGAAACACCATATATTTT
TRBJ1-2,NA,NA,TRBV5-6,CASSLVRLANYGYTF,TGTGCCAGCAGCTTAGTCCGTTTGGCTAACTATGGCTACACCTTC
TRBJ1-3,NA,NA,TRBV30,CAWSDGTTGNTIYF,TGTGCCTGGAGCGACGGGACAACGGGAAACACCATATATTTT
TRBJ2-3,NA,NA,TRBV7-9,CASSQSLDTQYF,TGTGCCAGCAGCCAGAGTCTAGATACGCAGTATTTT
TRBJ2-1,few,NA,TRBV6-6,CASSDRGSSYNEQFF,TGTGCCAGCAGTGATCGGGGGAGCTCCTACAATGAGCAGTTCTTC